This T cell receptor (beta chain) emerged from a study of blood T cell repertoires in COVID-19. In the study overall: Sites across the United States, Italy and Spain contributed samples from acute and convalescent COVID-19. PBMCs, B-cell-depleted T cells, or T cells were the source of the cDNA or gDNA that made up the material.

Profiled with immunoSEQ multiplex PCR; TCRdb holds only in-frame clones, not every one. The sample lists some 48,000 clones; 86% were seen once. The V and J ends lost 2 bases and 3 bases respectively, with 12 bases between them. The CDR3 is 15 amino acids. Germline V gene data show CDR1 as SGHKS and CDR2 as YYEKEE (reference sequence). Patients at the Seattle site were enrolled during active infection and followed longitudinally. The gene calls are TRBV5-5 and TRBJ2-1, with a weak D call TRBD1 (5 bases). Sequencing was done on a sample of peripheral blood. The receptor's source is a woman older than 75 with COVID-19, enrolled during active disease. The CDR3 loop is CASSFMLDNYNEQFF. The CDR3 DNA sequence: TGTGCCAGCAGCTTCATGTTGGACAACTACAATGAGCAGTTCTTC.